A selection of T cell receptor beta chains follows, all from one sample in a study of shared clonotypes between healthy human individuals. Data came from immunoSEQ multiplex PCR; TCRdb stores just in-frame clones and leaves some out. The profile covers roughly 330,000 clones, with approximately 79% appearing a single time and 10% to 13% taken by the ten largest. The source material was memory CD4+ T cells sorted from blood. The receptors here all came from a man in his thirties or forties in good health. Both conserved end residues are part of each CDR3. The D gene is left open where the match is weak. Clone size is stated in some rows and not others, as once, few, many or a class when expanded.

TRBV5-1	NA	16	NA	TRBJ2-5	TGCGCCAGCAGCTCGGGACGGGGGCGGACGGAAGAGACCCAGTACTTC	CASSSGRGRTEETQYF
TRBV2	NA	13	NA	TRBJ2-5	TGTGCCAGCAGTACCGGGACATCAAAGACCCAGTACTTC	CASSTGTSKTQYF
TRBV5-1	NA	12	NA	TRBJ2-1	TGCGCCAGCAGGGGGGCCTACAATGAGCAGTTCTTC	CASRGAYNEQFF
TRBV2	NA	15	NA	TRBJ2-7	TGTGCCAGCAGTGAAAGGGCTAGCAGGACCTACGAGCAGTACTTC	CASSERASRTYEQYF
TRBV13	NA	14	TRBD1	TRBJ2-7	TGTGCCAGCAGTAGGGACAGCCGGAGTTACGAGCAGTACTTC	CASSRDSRSYEQYF
TRBV14	NA	14	NA	TRBJ2-5	TGTGCCAGCAGCCAAGGGGGGCCTTGGGAGACCCAGTACTTC	CASSQGGPWETQYF
TRBV4-2	once	14	NA	TRBJ2-5	TGTGCCAGCAGCCGACGCCAGTACCAAGAGACCCAGTACTTC	CASSRRQYQETQYF
TRBV6-5	few	12	TRBD2	TRBJ2-3	TGTGCCAGCACCCCGGGGGGGGATACGCAGTATTTT	CASTPGGDTQYF
TRBV28	NA	14	NA	TRBJ1-4	TGTGCCAGCAGGATAATAGGGGTTGCCGAAAAACTGTTTTTT	CASRIIGVAEKLFF
TRBV15	NA	15	TRBD1	TRBJ1-4	TGTGCCACCAGCAGGGACAGGAATGGGAATGAAAAACTGTTTTTT	CATSRDRNGNEKLFF
TRBV28	NA	15	TRBD2	TRBJ2-3	TGTGCCAGCAGTTCCTTAGCGGGAGCCCCAGATACGCAGTATTTT	CASSSLAGAPDTQYF
TRBV6-5	NA	14	TRBD1	TRBJ1-3	TGTGCCAGCAGCCTTTACAGGGGGGTTGACACCATATATTTT	CASSLYRGVDTIYF
TRBV5-4	NA	16	TRBD1	TRBJ1-2	TGTGCCAGCAGCTCGGGACAGCAGGACGCTAACTATGGCTACACCTTC	CASSSGQQDANYGYTF
TRBV5-4	NA	16	TRBD1	TRBJ2-1	TGTGCCAGCAGCGGGAGGACAGGGGGCGGGTACAATGAGCAGTTCTTC	CASSGRTGGGYNEQFF
TRBV27	once	14	NA	TRBJ1-5	TGTGCCAGCAGTTTACAGGGTGTCAATCAGCCCCAGCATTTT	CASSLQGVNQPQHF
TRBV29-1	NA	16	TRBD2	TRBJ2-1	TGCAGCGTTGGCAGTGGGACTAGCGGCCCGGGGGGTGAGCAGTTCTTC	CSVGSGTSGPGGEQFF
TRBV4-1	NA	18	TRBD2	TRBJ2-3	TGCGCCAGCAGCCAAGTCGGTCTAGCGGGAGGAGGGACAGATACGCAGTATTTT	CASSQVGLAGGGTDTQYF
TRBV29-1	NA	13	NA	TRBJ1-1	TGCAGCGTGGGACTCGAGGCATACACTGAAGCTTTCTTT	CSVGLEAYTEAFF
TRBV2	NA	15	TRBD2	TRBJ2-1	TGTGCCAGCAGGGGGACTAGCGGGTTGGCAAATGAGCAGTTCTTC	CASRGTSGLANEQFF
TRBV5-6	many	12	NA	TRBJ1-2	TGTGCCAGCAGCCAAGGACAGTTTGGCTTCACCTTC	CASSQGQFGFTF
TRBV28	NA	16	NA	TRBJ1-1	TGTGCCAGCAGTCCAGAACAGGGCCTTGCGAACACTGAAGCTTTCTTT	CASSPEQGLANTEAFF
TRBV7-9	NA	14	TRBD1	TRBJ2-7	TGTGCCAGCAGCTTAGGGGGGGACAGGTACGAGCAGTACTTC	CASSLGGDRYEQYF
TRBV10-3	NA	13	NA	TRBJ1-1	TGTGCCATCAAAGGCGACGGGGACACTGAAGCTTTCTTT	CAIKGDGDTEAFF
TRBV19	few	12	NA	TRBJ1-1	TGTGCCAGCGCCGGGCTGAACACTGAAGCTTTCTTT	CASAGLNTEAFF
TRBV29-1	once	14	NA	TRBJ2-1	TGCAGCGTGACACTGGGCTCCGGGTCAAATGAGCAGTTCTTC	CSVTLGSGSNEQFF
TRBV28	NA	14	NA	TRBJ1-5	TGTGCCAGCTCGGCCCCGGGTCTCAATCAGCCCCAGCATTTT	CASSAPGLNQPQHF
TRBV20-1	few	11	NA	TRBJ2-1	TGCAGTGTGACCCAGGTTAATGAGCAGTTCTTC	CSVTQVNEQFF
TRBV5-4	NA	15	TRBD2	TRBJ2-3	TGTGCCAGCAGCTTCGGGGGGAAGGAATCAGATACGCAGTATTTT	CASSFGGKESDTQYF
TRBV21-1	NA	19	NA	TRBJ1-2	TGTGCCAGCAGCAAAGGTATCGCGGGACAGTGGGGACCTAACTATGGCTACACCTTC	CASSKGIAGQWGPNYGYTF
TRBV10-3	NA	17	TRBD1	TRBJ2-1	TGTGCCATCAGTGAATCGACAGGGGGTGCGACTTACAATGAGCAGTTCTTC	CAISESTGGATYNEQFF
TRBV6-6	NA	15	NA	TRBJ2-2	TGTGCCAGCAGCCCCCGCGAGGGGAACACCGGGGAGCTGTTTTTT	CASSPREGNTGELFF
TRBV7-7	NA	11	NA	TRBJ1-1	TGTGCTAGCAGCAGACGGGGCGAAGCTTTCTTT	CASSRRGEAFF
TRBV9	NA	14	NA	TRBJ2-7	TGTGCCAGCAGCCAGATAGGAAGCTCCTACGAGCAGTACTTC	CASSQIGSSYEQYF
TRBV15	NA	16	TRBD1	TRBJ2-5	TGTGCCACCAGCAGAGTAAGGGGGCTTCCCCAAGAGACCCAGTACTTC	CATSRVRGLPQETQYF
TRBV6-6	NA	13	NA	TRBJ2-4	TGTGCCACGACAACCCCTCAGGGAAACATTCAGTACTTC	CATTTPQGNIQYF
TRBV9	NA	13	NA	TRBJ2-1	TGTGCCAGCGGATCCATGGGGAGCAATGAGCAGTTCTTC	CASGSMGSNEQFF
TRBV7-9	NA	15	TRBD2	TRBJ2-5	TGTGCCTCACTCGGGACTAGTGGAGGGACGGGGACCCAGTACTTC	CASLGTSGGTGTQYF
TRBV6-1	NA	13	NA	TRBJ1-5	TGTGCCAGCACCCGGGAGGAGGAACAGCCCCAGCATTTT	CASTREEEQPQHF
TRBV15	NA	15	NA	TRBJ2-4	TGTGCCACCAGCGGGGGCAGGTTAGCCAAAAACATTCAGTACTTC	CATSGGRLAKNIQYF
TRBV11-2	NA	17	NA	TRBJ1-1	TGTGCCAGCAGCTTATCAGCTTCATTTCGGCTTCACACTGAAGCTTTCTTT	CASSLSASFRLHTEAFF
TRBV18	NA	15	NA	TRBJ2-5	TGTGCCAGCTCACCACCGGATACAGCTCGGGAGACCCAGTACTTC	CASSPPDTARETQYF
TRBV7-2	NA	14	NA	TRBJ2-7	TGTGCCAGCAGCTCGATCTGGAACTCCTACGAGCAGTACTTC	CASSSIWNSYEQYF
TRBV9	many	13	NA	TRBJ1-1	TGTGCCAGCAGCGTAACGGGGAACACTGAAGCTTTCTTT	CASSVTGNTEAFF
TRBV19	NA	13	NA	TRBJ1-5	TGTGCCAGTAGTATAGCTCGAAATCAGCCCCAGCATTTT	CASSIARNQPQHF
TRBV5-5	NA	15	TRBD1	TRBJ1-5	TGTGCCAGCAGCCGCGGGGACAGTGGGCATGGGCCCCAGCATTTT	CASSRGDSGHGPQHF
TRBV6-5	NA	13	NA	TRBJ2-7	TGTGCCAGCAGTTACCGGAAAGACCACGAGCAGTACTTC	CASSYRKDHEQYF
TRBV18	NA	14	NA	TRBJ1-1	TGTGCCAGCTCACAGGGACAAATGAACACTGAAGCTTTCTTT	CASSQGQMNTEAFF
TRBV11-2	NA	18	NA	TRBJ2-4	TGTGCCAGCAGCTTAGAATCGTTCAGTTTGATAGCCAAAAACATTCAGTACTTC	CASSLESFSLIAKNIQYF
TRBV19	NA	14	NA	TRBJ1-5	TGTGCCAGTACCCCAGGGTGGGACAATCAGCCCCAGCATTTT	CASTPGWDNQPQHF
TRBV28	few	12	TRBD1	TRBJ1-2	TGTGCCACCGGGGACAGGGGCTATGGCTACACCTTC	CATGDRGYGYTF
TRBV18	NA	14	TRBD1	TRBJ1-5	TGTGCCAGCTCGGGACAGGGGGCGGACCAGCCCCAGCATTTT	CASSGQGADQPQHF
TRBV30	NA	15	TRBD1	TRBJ2-2	TGTGCCTGGAGTCAGGGGGCCTCGAACACCGGGGAGCTGTTTTTT	CAWSQGASNTGELFF
TRBV19	NA	16	TRBD1	TRBJ1-3	TGTGCCAGTAGTGTGACAGGGGATCTCTCTGGAAACACCATATATTTT	CASSVTGDLSGNTIYF
TRBV5-1	NA	16	TRBD1	TRBJ1-4	TGCGCCAGCCGCGGAACCGGGACAGGGGGGAATGAAAAACTGTTTTTT	CASRGTGTGGNEKLFF
TRBV20-1	NA	11	NA	TRBJ2-3	TGCAGTGCTGGGGGTAGAGATACGCAGTATTTT	CSAGGRDTQYF
TRBV14	NA	14	NA	TRBJ1-4	TGTGCCAGCAGCCAAGGGGGCGCGGGTGAAAAACTGTTTTTT	CASSQGGAGEKLFF
TRBV15	NA	14	NA	TRBJ2-5	TGTGCCACCAGCAAACAGACAGGAAAAGAGACCCAGTACTTC	CATSKQTGKETQYF
TRBV7-3	few	14	NA	TRBJ2-3	TGTGCCAGCAGCCCGGATAGGGCCGCAGATACGCAGTATTTT	CASSPDRAADTQYF
TRBV7-8	NA	14	NA	TRBJ2-7	TGTGCCAGCAGCTGGGTGACAGGACCCTACGAGCAGTACTTC	CASSWVTGPYEQYF